What follows is one T cell receptor beta chain and its context. A junction end diverges from the germline sequence, so it may reflect a read error. The source of the sample is a study of blood T cell repertoires in COVID-19. Turning to the study itself: Italy, Spain and the United States were the sources of the convalescent and acute COVID-19 samples. In each case, the material was cDNA or gDNA derived from T cells, B-cell-depleted T cells, or PBMCs.

In the authors' workflow: Reference gene primer amplification yielded estimated nucleated cell counts. Repertoires were generated with immunoSEQ multiplex PCR, while TCRdb's copy carries only in-frame clones and drops some. D and trimming were read from the DNA, whereas the V and J calls and clone size are those reported in that table. The table records 250,000 or so clones, roughly 88% of them present only once. Per germline, CDR1 ENHRY and CDR2 SYGVKD. CDR3 length: 12 residues. The V gene is TRBV10-3, the J gene TRBJ2-1, with D hard to call. Sequencing input: peripheral blood. This TCR derives from a man in his forties or fifties who had recovered from COVID-19. CDR3 region: CAIKDSDNEQFF. The CDR3 nucleotides read TGTGCCATCAAAGACTCCGACAATGAGCAGTTCTTC.